This T cell receptor (beta chain) was observed in a study of yellow fever vaccine responses in identical twins. Whole-study results and caveats: Reportedly, the response of twins' T cells to the vaccine seemed partly convergent, partly personalized.

This clonotype was detected a few times. The antigen is undetermined. CDR1 is WNHNN and CDR2 is SYGVQD in the germline V gene (reference sequence). This CDR3 comprises 14 residues. The ends were cut back, 4 bases at V and 1 base at J, with 10 bases in the middle. TCRdb recomputed calls from the RT-PCR reads with MiXCR, one row per CDR3 protein. The repertoire holds fewer than 3,000 distinct CDR3 sequences, 87% seen once, with more than 1.5% in the top ten. The genes are TRBV10-1 and TRBJ1-1; D is possibly TRBD1 (5 bases). Material: T cells from blood (PBMCs), unsorted or a sorted subset (not recorded which), obtained before or after yellow fever vaccination (not recorded which). The TCR sequence derives from a female donor who received the yellow fever vaccine. The DNA of the CDR3 is TGCGCCAGCAGTGGTGGACATACGAACACTGAAGCTTTCTTT. Its protein product is CASSGGHTNTEAFF.